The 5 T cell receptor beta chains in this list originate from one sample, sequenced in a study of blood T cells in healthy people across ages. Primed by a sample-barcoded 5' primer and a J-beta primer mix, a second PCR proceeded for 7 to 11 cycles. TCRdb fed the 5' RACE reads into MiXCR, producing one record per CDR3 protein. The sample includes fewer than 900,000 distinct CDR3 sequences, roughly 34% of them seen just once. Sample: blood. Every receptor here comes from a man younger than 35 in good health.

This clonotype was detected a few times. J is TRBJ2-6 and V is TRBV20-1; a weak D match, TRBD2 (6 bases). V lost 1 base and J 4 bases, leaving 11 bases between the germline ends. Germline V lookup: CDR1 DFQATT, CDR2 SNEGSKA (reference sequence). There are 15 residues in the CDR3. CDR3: CSARGEETGANVLTF. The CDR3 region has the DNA TGCAGTGCTAGAGGGGAGGAGACAGGGGCCAACGTCCTGACTTTC.

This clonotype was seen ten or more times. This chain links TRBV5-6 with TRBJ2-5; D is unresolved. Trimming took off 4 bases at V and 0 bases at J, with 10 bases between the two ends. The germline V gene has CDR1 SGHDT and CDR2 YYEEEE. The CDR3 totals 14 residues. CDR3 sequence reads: CASSPGAHQETQYF. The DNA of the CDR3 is TGTGCCAGCAGCCCGGGCGCCCACCAAGAGACCCAGTACTTC.

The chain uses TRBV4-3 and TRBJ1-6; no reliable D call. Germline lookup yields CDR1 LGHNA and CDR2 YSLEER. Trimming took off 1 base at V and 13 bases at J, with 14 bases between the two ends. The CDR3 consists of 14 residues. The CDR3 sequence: CASSQVLGQIPLHF. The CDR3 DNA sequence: TGCGCCAGCAGCCAAGTCTTGGGCCAAATCCCCCTCCACTTT.

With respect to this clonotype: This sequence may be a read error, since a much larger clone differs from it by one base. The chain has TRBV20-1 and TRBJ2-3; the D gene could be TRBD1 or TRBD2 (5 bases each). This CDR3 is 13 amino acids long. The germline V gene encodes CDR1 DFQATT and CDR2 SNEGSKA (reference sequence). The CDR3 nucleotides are TGCAGTGCCAGACGGGACCCCACAGATATGCAGTATTTT. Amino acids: CSARRDPTDMQYF.

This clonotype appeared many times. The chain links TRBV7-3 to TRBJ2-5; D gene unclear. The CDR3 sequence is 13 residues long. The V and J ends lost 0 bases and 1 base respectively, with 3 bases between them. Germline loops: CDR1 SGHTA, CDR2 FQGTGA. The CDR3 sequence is CASSLTIQETQYF. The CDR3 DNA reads TGTGCCAGCAGCTTAACTATCCAAGAGACCCAGTACTTC.